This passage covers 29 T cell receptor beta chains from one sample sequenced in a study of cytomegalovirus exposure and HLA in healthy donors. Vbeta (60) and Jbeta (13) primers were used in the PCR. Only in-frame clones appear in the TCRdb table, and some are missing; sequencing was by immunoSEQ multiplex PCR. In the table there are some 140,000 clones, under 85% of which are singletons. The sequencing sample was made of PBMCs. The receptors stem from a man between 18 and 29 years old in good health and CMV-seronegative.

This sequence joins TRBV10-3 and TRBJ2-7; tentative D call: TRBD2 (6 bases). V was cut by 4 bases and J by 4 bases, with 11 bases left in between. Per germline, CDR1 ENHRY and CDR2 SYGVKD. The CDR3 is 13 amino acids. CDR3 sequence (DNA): TGTGCCATCAGTGTTGGGACTGATTACGAGCAGTACTTC. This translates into CAISVGTDYEQYF.

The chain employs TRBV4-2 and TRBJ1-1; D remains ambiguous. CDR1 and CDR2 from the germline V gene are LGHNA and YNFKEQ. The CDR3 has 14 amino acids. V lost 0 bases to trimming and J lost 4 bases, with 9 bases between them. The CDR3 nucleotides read TGTGCCAGCAGCCAAGATAGAGGTTTCACTGAAGCTTTCTTT. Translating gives CASSQDRGFTEAFF.

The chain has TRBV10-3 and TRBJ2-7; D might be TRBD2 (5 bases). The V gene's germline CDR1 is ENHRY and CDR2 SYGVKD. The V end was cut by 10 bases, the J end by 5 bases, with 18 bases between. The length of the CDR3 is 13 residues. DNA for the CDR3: TGTGCCACCTTGTCTGGGGAGAGAAACGAGCAGTACTTC. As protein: CATLSGERNEQYF.

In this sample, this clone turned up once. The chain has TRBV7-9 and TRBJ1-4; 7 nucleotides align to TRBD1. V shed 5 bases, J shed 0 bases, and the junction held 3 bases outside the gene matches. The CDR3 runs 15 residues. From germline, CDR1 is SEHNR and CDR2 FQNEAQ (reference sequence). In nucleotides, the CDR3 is TGTGCCAGCAGCGAAGGACAGGCAACTAATGAAAAACTGTTTTTT. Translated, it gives CASSEGQATNEKLFF.

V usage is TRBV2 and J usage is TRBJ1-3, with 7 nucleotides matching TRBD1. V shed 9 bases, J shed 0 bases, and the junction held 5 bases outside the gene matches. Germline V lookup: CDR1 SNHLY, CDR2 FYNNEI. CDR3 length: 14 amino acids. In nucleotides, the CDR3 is TGTGCCAGTCGGGACAGCTTCTCTGGAAACACCATATATTTT. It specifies CASRDSFSGNTIYF.

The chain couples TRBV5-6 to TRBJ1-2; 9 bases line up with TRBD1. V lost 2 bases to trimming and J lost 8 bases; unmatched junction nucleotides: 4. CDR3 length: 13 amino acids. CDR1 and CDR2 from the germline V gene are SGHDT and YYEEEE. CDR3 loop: CASSFGQGLGYTF. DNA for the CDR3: TGTGCCAGCAGCTTCGGACAGGGGTTAGGCTACACCTTC.

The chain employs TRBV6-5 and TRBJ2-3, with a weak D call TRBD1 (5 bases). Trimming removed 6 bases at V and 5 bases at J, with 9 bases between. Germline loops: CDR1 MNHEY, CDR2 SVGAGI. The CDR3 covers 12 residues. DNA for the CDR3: TGTGCCAGCAGCCAAGGGGAAGATACGCAGTATTTT. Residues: CASSQGEDTQYF.

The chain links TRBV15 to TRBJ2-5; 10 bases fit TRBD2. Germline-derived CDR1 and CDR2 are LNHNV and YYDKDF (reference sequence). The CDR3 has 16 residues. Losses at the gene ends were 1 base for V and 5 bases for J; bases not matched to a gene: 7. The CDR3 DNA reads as TGTGCCACCAGCAGAGGCGGTAGCGGGGGGTTCGAGACCCAGTACTTC. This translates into CATSRGGSGGFETQYF.

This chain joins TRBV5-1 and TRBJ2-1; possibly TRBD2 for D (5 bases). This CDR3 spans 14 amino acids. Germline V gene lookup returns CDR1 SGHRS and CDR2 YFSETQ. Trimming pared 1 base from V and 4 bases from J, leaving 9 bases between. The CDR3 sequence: CASSLSGGYNEQFF. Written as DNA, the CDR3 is TGCGCCAGCAGCTTGAGCGGAGGTTACAATGAGCAGTTCTTC.

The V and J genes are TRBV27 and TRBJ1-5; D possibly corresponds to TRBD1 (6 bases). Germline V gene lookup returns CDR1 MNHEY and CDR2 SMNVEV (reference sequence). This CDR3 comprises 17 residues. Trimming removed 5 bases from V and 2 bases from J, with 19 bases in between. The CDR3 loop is CASSPSGGPYRNQPQHF. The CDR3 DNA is TGTGCCAGCAGTCCCTCGGGGGGCCCATATCGCAATCAGCCCCAGCATTTT.

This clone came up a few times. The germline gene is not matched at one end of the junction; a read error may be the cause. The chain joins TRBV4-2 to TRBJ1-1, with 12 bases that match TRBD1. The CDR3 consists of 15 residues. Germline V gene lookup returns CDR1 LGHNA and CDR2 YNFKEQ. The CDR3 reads CASSTGQGAASEAFF. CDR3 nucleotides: TGTGCCAGCAGCACGGGACAGGGGGCCGCCTCTGAGGCTTTCTTT.

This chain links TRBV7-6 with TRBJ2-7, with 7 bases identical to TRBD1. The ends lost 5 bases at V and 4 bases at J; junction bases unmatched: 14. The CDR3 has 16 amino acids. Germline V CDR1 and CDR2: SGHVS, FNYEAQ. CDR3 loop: CASSPLNRDSSYEQYF. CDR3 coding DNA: TGTGCCAGCAGCCCATTGAACCGGGACAGTTCATACGAGCAGTACTTC.

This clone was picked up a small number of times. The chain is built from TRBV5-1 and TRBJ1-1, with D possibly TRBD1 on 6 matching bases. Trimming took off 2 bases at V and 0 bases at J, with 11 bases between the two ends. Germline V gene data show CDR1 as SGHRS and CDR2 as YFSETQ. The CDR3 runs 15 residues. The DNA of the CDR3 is TGCGCCAGCAGCTTAGGACAGACCATGAACACTGAAGCTTTCTTT. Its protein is CASSLGQTMNTEAFF.

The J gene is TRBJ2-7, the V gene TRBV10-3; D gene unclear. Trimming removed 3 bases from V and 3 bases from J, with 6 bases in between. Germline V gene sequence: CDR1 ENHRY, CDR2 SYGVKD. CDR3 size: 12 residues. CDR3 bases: TGTGCCATCAGTGAAACAGACTACGAGCAGTACTTC. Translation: CAISETDYEQYF.

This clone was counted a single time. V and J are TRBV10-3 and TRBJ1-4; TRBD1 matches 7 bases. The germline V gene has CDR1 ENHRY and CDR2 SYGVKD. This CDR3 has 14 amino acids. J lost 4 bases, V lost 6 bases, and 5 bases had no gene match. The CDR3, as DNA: TGTGCCATCAGCCCGGGACAGTTTAATGAAAAACTGTTTTTT. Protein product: CAISPGQFNEKLFF.

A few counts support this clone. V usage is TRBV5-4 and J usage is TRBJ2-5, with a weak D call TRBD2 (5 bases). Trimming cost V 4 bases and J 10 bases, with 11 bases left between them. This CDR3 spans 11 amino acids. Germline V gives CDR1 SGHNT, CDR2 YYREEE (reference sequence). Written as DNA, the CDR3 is TGTGCCAGCAGCCGGGATGGGAGCCAGTACTTC. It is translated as CASSRDGSQYF. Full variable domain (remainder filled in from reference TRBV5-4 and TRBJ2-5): ETGVTQSPTHLIKTRGQQVTLRCSSQSGHNTVSWYQQALGQGPQFIFQYYREEENGRGNFPPRFSGLQFPNYSSELNVNALELDDSALYLCASSRDGSQYFGPGTRLLVL.

CDR3 in DNA: TGTGCCAGCAGTTTCAATCCGACGGACAGGCCCGCGAACACTGAAGCTTTCTTT. Its translation: CASSFNPTDRPANTEAFF. The chain is built from TRBV25-1 and TRBJ1-1; 7 positions match TRBD1. Germline CDR1 MGHDK, CDR2 SYGVNS. V was clipped by 5 bases and J by 1 base; unmatched bases: 16. The length of the CDR3 is 18 residues.

The CDR3 is CASSWRGQVLNTGELFF. The CDR3 DNA follows: TGTGCCAGCAGCTGGCGGGGACAGGTCTTGAACACCGGGGAGCTGTTTTTT. The chain is built from TRBV11-1 and TRBJ2-2; 8 nucleotides agree with TRBD1. Germline trimming cut 4 bases from V and 1 base from J; bases unmatched to any gene: 8. The CDR3 totals 17 residues. Germline lookup yields CDR1 SGHAT and CDR2 FQDESV (reference sequence).

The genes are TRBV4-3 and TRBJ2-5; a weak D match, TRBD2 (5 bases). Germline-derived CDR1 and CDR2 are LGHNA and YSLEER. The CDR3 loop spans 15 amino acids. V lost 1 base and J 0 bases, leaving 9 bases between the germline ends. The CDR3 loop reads CASSQGGSDQETQYF. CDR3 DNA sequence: TGCGCCAGCAGCCAAGGAGGGTCGGACCAAGAGACCCAGTACTTC.

The CDR3 is CASSFTVLGRYGYTF. The DNA of the CDR3 is TGTGCCAGCAGCTTCACAGTGCTGGGGAGGTATGGCTACACCTTC. The chain links TRBV5-6 to TRBJ1-2; unclear D gene. This CDR3 is built from 15 residues. V lost 2 bases to trimming and J lost 5 bases, with 16 bases between them. CDR1 is SGHDT and CDR2 is YYEEEE in the germline V gene.

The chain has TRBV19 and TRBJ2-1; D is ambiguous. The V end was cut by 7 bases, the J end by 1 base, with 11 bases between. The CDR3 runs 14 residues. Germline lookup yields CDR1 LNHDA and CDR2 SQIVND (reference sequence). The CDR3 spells CASTYAHSYNEQFF. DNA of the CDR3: TGTGCCAGTACCTATGCGCATTCCTACAATGAGCAGTTCTTC.

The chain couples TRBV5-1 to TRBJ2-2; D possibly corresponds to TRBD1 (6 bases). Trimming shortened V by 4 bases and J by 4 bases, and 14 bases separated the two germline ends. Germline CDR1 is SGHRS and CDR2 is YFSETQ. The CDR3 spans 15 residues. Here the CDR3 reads CASSGGQSFTGELFF. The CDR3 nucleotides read TGCGCCAGCAGCGGCGGACAGTCTTTCACCGGGGAGCTGTTTTTT.

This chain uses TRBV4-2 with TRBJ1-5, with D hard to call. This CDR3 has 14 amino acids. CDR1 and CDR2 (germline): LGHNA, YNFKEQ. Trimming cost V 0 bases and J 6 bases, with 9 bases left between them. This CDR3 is CASSQEWGGQPQHF. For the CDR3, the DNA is TGTGCCAGCAGCCAAGAATGGGGAGGTCAGCCCCAGCATTTT.

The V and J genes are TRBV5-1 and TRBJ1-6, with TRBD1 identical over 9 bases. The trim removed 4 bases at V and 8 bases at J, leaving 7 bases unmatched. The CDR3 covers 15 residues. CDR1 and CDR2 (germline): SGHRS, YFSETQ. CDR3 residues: CASSLPGQGHSPLHF. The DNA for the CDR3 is TGCGCCAGCAGCCTCCCGGGACAGGGTCATTCACCCCTCCACTTT.

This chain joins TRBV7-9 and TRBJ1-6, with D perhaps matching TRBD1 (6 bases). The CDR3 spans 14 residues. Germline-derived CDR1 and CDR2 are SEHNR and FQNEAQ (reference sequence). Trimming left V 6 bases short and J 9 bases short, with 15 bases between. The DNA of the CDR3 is TGTGCCAGCAGGTCGGGACACTGGGGTTCACCCCTCCACTTT. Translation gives CASRSGHWGSPLHF.

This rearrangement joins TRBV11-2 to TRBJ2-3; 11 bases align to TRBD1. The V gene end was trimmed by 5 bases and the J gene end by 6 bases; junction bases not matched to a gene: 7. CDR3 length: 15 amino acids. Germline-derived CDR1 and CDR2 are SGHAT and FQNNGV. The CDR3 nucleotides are TGTGCCAGCAGCCCCAGGGACAGGGGGGTTGATACGCAGTATTTT. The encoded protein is CASSPRDRGVDTQYF.

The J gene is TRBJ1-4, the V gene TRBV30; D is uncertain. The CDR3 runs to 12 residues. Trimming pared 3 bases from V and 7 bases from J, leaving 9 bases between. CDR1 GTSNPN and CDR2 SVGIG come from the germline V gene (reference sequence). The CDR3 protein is CAWRTEGEKLFF. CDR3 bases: TGTGCCTGGAGGACCGAGGGTGAAAAACTGTTTTTT.

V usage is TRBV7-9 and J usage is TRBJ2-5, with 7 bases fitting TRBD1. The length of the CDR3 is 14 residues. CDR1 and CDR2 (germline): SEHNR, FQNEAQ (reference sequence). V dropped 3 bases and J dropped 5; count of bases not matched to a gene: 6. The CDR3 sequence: CASSLTGSSETQYF. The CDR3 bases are TGTGCCAGCAGCTTGACAGGGTCCAGCGAGACCCAGTACTTC.

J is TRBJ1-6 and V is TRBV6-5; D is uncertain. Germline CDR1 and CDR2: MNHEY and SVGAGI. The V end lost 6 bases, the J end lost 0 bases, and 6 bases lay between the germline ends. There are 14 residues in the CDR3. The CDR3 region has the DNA TGTGCCAGCAGCCGTAACTCCTATAATTCACCCCTCCACTTT. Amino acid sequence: CASSRNSYNSPLHF.